This T cell receptor beta chain is drawn from a study of T-cell reconstitution after alpha-beta-depleted transplantation in children. Preparation of the TCRbeta library used unique molecular identifiers. Each CDR3 protein is one row after TCRdb ran MiXCR on the PCR reads. Among over 200,000 distinct CDR3 sequences listed, roughly 9% were seen once. Sequencing was performed on PBMCs from the stem cell graft donor, taken from the stem cell graft. The receptor was isolated from a human donor who donated a stem cell graft to a child with acute lymphoblastic leukemia.

The CDR3 region has the DNA TGTGCCAGCGCTAGGAGAGTAGGAAAACTGTTTTTT. It yields the protein CASARRVGKLFF. The chain links TRBV6-5 to TRBJ1-4; D is uncertain. Germline V gene sequence: CDR1 MNHEY, CDR2 SVGAGI. Trimming pared 8 bases from V and 10 bases from J, leaving 14 bases between. The CDR3 spans 12 residues.